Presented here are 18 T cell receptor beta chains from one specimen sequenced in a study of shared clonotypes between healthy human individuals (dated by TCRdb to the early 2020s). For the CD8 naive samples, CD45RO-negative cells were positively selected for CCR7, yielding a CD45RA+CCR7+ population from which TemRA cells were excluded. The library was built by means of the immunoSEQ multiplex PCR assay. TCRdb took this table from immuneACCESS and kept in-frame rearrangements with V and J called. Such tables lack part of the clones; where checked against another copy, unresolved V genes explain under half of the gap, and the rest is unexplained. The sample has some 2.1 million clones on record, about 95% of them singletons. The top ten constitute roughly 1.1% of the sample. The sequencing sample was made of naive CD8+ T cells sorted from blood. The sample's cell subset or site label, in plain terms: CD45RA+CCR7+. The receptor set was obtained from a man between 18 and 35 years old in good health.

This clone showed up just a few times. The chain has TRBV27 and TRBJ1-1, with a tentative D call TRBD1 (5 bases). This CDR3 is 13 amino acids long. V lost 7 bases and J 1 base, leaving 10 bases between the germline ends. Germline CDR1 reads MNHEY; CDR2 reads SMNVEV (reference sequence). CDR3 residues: CASMPGRNTEAFF. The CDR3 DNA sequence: TGTGCCAGCATGCCGGGGCGGAACACTGAAGCTTTCTTT.

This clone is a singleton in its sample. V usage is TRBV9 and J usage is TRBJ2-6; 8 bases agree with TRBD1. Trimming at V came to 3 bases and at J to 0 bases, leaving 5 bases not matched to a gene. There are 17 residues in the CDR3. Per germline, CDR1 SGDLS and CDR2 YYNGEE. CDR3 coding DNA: TGTGCCAGCAGCGCTGGGACAGGAGTCTCTGGGGCCAACGTCCTGACTTTC. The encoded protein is CASSAGTGVSGANVLTF.

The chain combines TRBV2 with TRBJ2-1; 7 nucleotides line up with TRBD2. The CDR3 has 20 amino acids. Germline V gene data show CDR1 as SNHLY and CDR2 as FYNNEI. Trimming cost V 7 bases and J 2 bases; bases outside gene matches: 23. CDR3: CASNLREAGREPLPYNEQFF. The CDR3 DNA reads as TGTGCCAGCAATCTTCGGGAGGCGGGAAGGGAGCCCCTCCCCTACAATGAGCAGTTCTTC. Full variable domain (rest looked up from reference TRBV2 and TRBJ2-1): EPEVTQTPSHQVTQMGQEVILRCVPISNHLYFYWYRQILGQKVEFLVSFYNNEISEKSEIFDDQFSVERPDGSNFTLKIRSTKLEDSAMYFCASNLREAGREPLPYNEQFFGPGTRLTVL.

The CDR3 loop reads CASSRDYTQYF. For the CDR3, the DNA is TGTGCCAGCAGCCGAGACTATACGCAGTATTTT. The chain is built from TRBV5-6 and TRBJ2-3; D is undetermined. This CDR3 is 11 amino acids long. The germline V and J ends were trimmed by 4 bases and 7 bases, with 7 bases remaining between them. CDR1 and CDR2 from the germline V gene are SGHDT and YYEEEE.

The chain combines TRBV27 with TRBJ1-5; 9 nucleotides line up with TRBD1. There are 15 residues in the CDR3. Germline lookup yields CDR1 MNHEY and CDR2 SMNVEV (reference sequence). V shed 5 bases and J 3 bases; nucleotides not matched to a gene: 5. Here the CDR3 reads CASSAGTGHNQPQHF. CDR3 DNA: TGTGCCAGCAGTGCCGGGACAGGGCACAATCAGCCCCAGCATTTT.

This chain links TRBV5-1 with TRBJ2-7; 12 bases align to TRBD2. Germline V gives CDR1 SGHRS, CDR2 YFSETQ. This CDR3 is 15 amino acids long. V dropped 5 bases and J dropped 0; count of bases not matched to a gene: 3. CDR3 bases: TGCGCCAGCAGGATGACTAGCGGGAGCTCCTACGAGCAGTACTTC. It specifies CASRMTSGSSYEQYF.

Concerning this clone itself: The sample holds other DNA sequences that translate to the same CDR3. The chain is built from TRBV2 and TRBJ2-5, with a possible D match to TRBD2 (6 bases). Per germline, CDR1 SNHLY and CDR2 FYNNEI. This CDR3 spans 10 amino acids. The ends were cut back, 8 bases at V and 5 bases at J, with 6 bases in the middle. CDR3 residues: CASGGETQYF. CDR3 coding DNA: TGTGCCAGCGGGGGGGAGACCCAGTACTTC.

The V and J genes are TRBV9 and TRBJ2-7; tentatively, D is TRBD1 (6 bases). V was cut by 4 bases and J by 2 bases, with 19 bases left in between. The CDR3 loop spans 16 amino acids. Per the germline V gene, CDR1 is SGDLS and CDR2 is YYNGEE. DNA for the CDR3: TGTGCCAGCAGCCCTGCGACCGGGACACCCACCTACGAGCAGTACTTC. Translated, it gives CASSPATGTPTYEQYF. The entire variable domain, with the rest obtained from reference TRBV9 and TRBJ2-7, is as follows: DSGVTQTPKHLITATGQRVTLRCSPRSGDLSVYWYQQSLDQGLQFLIQYYNGEERAKGNILERFSAQQFPDLHSELNLSSLELGDSALYFCASSPATGTPTYEQYFGPGTRLTVT.

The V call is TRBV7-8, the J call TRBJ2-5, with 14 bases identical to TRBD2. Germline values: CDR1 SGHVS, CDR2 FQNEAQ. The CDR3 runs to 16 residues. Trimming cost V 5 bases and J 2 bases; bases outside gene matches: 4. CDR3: CASSLGTSGGQETQYF. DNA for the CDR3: TGTGCCAGCAGCCTGGGGACTAGCGGGGGTCAAGAGACCCAGTACTTC.

CDR3 in DNA: TGCGCCAGCAGCCAAGGGGTAGGCACAGGAGCCGGGGGGGAAAAACTGTTTTTT. This codes for CASSQGVGTGAGGEKLFF. The rearrangement joins TRBV4-1 to TRBJ1-4, with D maybe TRBD1 (5 bases). This CDR3 is built from 18 residues. In germline, CDR1 is MGHRA, CDR2 YSYEKL. The ends were cut back, 1 base at V and 8 bases at J, with 23 bases in the middle.

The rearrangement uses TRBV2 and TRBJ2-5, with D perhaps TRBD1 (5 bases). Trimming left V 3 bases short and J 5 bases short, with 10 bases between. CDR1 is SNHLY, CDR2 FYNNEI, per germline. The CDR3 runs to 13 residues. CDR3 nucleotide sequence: TGTGCCAGCAGTGACCAGGGATCGGAGACCCAGTACTTC. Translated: CASSDQGSETQYF.

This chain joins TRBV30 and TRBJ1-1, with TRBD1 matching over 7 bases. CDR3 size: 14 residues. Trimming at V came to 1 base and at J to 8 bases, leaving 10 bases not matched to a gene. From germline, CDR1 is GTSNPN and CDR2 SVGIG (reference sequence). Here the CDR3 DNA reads TGTGCCTGGAGTGGACCTACCGGGACAGTGGAAGCTTTCTTT. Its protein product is CAWSGPTGTVEAFF.

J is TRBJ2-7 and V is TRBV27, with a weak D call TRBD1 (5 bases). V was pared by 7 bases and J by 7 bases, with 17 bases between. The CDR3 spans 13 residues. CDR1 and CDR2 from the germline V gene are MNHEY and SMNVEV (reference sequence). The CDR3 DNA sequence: TGTGCCAGCACCCCTGGGGCCCTAAAGGAGCAGTACTTC. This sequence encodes CASTPGALKEQYF.

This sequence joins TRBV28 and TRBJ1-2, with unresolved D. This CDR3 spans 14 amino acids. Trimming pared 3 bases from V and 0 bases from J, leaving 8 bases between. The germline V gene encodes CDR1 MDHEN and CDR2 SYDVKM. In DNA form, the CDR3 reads TGTGCCAGCAGTTTCATCGTGACTAACTATGGCTACACCTTC. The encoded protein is CASSFIVTNYGYTF.

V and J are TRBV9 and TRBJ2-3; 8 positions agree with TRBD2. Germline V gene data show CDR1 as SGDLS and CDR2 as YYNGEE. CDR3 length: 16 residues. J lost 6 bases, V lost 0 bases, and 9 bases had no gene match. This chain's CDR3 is CASSVATWGLGDTQYF. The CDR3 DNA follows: TGTGCCAGCAGCGTAGCTACCTGGGGACTAGGTGATACGCAGTATTTT.

Here the CDR3 reads CASSARTVGEQYF. The CDR3 DNA is TGTGCCAGCAGCGCCCGGACAGTCGGAGAGCAGTACTTC. The V gene is TRBV9, the J gene TRBJ2-7, with D maybe TRBD1 (6 bases). Germline-derived CDR1 and CDR2 are SGDLS and YYNGEE. Between the trimmed V and J ends, which lost 3 bases and 7 bases, there was a span of 14 bases. This CDR3 has 13 amino acids. Based on the CDR3 plus reference TRBV9 and TRBJ2-7, the full variable domain is DSGVTQTPKHLITATGQRVTLRCSPRSGDLSVYWYQQSLDQGLQFLIQYYNGEERAKGNILERFSAQQFPDLHSELNLSSLELGDSALYFCASSARTVGEQYFGPGTRLTVT.

The CDR3 DNA is TGTGCCAGCATCCCCAGCGAGGGGCACCATGAGCAGTTCTTC. Translation: CASIPSEGHHEQFF. V usage is TRBV6-5 and J usage is TRBJ2-1, with D possibly being TRBD1 or TRBD2 (5 bases each). This CDR3 is 14 amino acids long. The V gene lost 7 bases and the J gene lost 8 bases, with 18 bases spanning the gap. Germline assignment: CDR1 MNHEY and CDR2 SVGAGI.

CDR3 loop: CASSPRGAGSPLHF. DNA for the CDR3: TGTGCCAGCAGCCCCCGGGGTGCGGGATCACCCCTCCACTTT. This rearrangement joins TRBV28 to TRBJ1-6; D gene uncertain. Trimming pared 6 bases from V and 10 bases from J, leaving 16 bases between. The CDR3 sequence is 14 residues long. Germline V gives CDR1 MDHEN, CDR2 SYDVKM.